This T cell receptor beta chain was observed in a study of blood T cell repertoires in COVID-19. At the level of the study: The United States, Italy and Spain were the sources of the acute and convalescent COVID-19 samples.

V was shortened by 4 bases and J by 4 bases, with 19 bases between the two germline ends. The length of the CDR3 is 16 residues. CDR1 and CDR2 (germline): SGHNT, YENEEA. Profiling relied on immunoSEQ multiplex PCR, and the TCRdb table lists in-frame clones only, not all of them. Here the sample spans fewer than 140,000 clones, roughly 80% being singletons. There are a few counts of this clone. The chain is built from TRBV11-3 and TRBJ1-1; D possibly corresponds to TRBD1 (5 bases). This TCR came from a woman aged 60-75 years with acute or convalescent COVID-19. The specimen sequenced was peripheral blood. The CDR3 nucleotides are TGTGCCAGCAGCTCCCGTGGGGCCGGGCTGACCACTGAAGCTTTCTTT. Its translation is CASSSRGAGLTTEAFF.